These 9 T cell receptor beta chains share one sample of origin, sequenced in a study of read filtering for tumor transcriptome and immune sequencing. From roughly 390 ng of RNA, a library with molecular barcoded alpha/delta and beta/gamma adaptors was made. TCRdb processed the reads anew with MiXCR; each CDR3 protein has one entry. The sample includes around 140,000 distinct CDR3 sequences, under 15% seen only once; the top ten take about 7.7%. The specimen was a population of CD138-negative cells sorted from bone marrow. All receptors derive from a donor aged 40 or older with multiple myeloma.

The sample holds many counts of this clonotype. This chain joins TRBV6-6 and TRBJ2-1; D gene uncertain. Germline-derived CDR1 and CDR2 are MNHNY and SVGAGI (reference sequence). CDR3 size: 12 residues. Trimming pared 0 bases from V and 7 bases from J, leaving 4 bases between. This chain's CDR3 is CASSYSRNEQFF. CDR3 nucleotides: TGTGCCAGCAGTTACTCAAGGAATGAGCAGTTCTTC.

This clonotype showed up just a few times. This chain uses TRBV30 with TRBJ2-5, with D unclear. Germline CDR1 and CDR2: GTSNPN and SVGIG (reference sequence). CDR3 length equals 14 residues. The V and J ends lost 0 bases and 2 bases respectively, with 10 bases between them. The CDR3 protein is CAWSVPPKQETQYF. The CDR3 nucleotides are TGTGCCTGGAGTGTACCACCGAAACAAGAGACCCAGTACTTC.

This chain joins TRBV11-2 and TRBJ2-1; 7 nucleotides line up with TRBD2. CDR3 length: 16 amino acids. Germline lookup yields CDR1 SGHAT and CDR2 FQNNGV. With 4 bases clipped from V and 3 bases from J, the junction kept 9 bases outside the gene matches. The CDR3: CASSYGRESLYNEQFF. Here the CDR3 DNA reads TGTGCCAGCAGCTACGGGCGGGAGAGTCTCTACAATGAGCAGTTCTTC.

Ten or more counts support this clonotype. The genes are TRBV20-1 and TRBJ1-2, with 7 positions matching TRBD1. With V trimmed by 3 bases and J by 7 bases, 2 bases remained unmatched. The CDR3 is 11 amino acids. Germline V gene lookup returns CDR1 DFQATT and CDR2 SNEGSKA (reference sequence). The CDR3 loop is CSASGTAGYTF. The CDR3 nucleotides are TGCAGTGCTAGCGGGACAGCTGGCTACACCTTC.

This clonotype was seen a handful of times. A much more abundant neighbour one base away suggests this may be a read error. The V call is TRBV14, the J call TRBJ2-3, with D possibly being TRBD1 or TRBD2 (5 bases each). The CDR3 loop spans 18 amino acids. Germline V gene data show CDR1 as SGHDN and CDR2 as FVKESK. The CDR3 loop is CASSRRLRGAAPTDMQYF. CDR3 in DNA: TGTGCCAGCAGCCGCCGTTTGAGAGGGGCAGCCCCCACAGATATGCAGTATTTT.

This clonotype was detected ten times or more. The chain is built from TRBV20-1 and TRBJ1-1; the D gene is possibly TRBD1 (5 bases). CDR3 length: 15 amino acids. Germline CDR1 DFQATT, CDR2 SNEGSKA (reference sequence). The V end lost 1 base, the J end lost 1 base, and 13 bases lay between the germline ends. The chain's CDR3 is CSARGSRGKNTEAFF. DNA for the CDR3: TGCAGTGCTAGAGGGAGCCGGGGGAAGAACACTGAAGCTTTCTTT.

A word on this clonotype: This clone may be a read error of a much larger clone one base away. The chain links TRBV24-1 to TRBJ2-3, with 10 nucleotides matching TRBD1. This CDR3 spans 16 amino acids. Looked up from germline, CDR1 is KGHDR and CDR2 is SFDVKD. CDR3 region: CATNDPGQGRADTQYF. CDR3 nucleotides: TGTGCCACCAATGATCCGGGACAGGGGAGGGCAGATACGCAGTATTTT.

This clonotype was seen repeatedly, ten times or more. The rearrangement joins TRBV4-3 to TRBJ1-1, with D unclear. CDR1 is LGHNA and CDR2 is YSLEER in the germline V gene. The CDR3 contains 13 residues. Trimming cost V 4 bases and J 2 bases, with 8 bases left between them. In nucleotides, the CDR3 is TGCGCCAGCAGCCCGTGGCTTAACACTGAAGCTTTCTTT. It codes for CASSPWLNTEAFF.

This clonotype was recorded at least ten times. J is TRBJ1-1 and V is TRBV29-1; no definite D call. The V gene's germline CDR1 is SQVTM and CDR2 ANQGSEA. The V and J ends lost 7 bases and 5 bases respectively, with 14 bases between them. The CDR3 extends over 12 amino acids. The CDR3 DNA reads TGCAGCGCTCAGGCCTTTGGGACTGAAGCTTTCTTT. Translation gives CSAQAFGTEAFF.